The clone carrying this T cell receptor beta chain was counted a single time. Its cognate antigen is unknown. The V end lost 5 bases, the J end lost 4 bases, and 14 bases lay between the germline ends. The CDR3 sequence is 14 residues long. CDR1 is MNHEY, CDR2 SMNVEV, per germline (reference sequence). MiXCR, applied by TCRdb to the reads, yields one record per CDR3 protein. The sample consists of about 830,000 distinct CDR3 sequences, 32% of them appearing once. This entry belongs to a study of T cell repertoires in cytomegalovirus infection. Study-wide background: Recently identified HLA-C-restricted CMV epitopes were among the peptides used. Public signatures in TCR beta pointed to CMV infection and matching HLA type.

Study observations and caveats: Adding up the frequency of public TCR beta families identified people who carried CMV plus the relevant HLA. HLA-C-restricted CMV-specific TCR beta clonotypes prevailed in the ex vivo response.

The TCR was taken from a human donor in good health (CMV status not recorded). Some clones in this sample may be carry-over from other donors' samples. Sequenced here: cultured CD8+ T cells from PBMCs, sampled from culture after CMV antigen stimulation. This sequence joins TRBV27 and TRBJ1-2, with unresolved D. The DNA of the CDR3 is TGTGCCAGCAGTCAAGGAGTAGGGAGCTATGGCTACACCTTC. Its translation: CASSQGVGSYGYTF.